The 22 T cell receptor beta chains listed next were all sequenced from one sample in a study of cytomegalovirus exposure and HLA in healthy donors. This PCR relied on a set of 60 Vbeta primers and 13 Jbeta primers. Profiled with immunoSEQ multiplex PCR; TCRdb holds only in-frame clones, not every one. Of about 100,000 clones listed, 70% to 90% are singletons. The sequencing sample was made of PBMCs. All receptors derive from a man in his forties or fifties in good health and CMV-seronegative.

Concerning this clone itself: One end of the junction varies from germline; a read error may be responsible. The V and J genes are TRBV9 and TRBJ2-5; D uncertain. The CDR3 runs 12 residues. Germline loops: CDR1 SGDLS, CDR2 YYNGEE. The chain's CDR3 is CAGSPTGETQYF. CDR3 coding DNA: TGTGCCGGCAGTCCTACCGGGGAGACCCAGTACTTC.

With regard to this clone: An end of the junction does not agree with germline; a read error may underlie this. This chain connects TRBV7-9 to TRBJ1-2; the D is unclear. The germline gives CDR1 SEHNR, CDR2 FQNEAQ (reference sequence). The CDR3 has 13 amino acids. Written as DNA, the CDR3 is TGTTCCAGCAGCTCCGACACTAACTATGGCTACACCTTC. Protein product: CSSSSDTNYGYTF.

The chain employs TRBV15 and TRBJ1-5, with unresolved D. V was shortened by 3 bases and J by 3 bases, with 9 bases between the two germline ends. The CDR3 spans 14 residues. CDR1 is LNHNV, CDR2 YYDKDF, per germline (reference sequence). Here the CDR3 DNA reads TGTGCCACCAGCAGCTCGACTGACAATCAGCCCCAGCATTTT. Its translation is CATSSSTDNQPQHF. Full variable domain (outside the CDR3, taken from reference TRBV15 and TRBJ1-5): DAMVIQNPRYQVTQFGKPVTLSCSQTLNHNVMYWYQQKSSQAPKLLFHYYDKDFNNEADTPDNFQSRRPNTSFCFLDIRSPGLGDTAMYLCATSSSTDNQPQHFGDGTRLSIL.

On this clone: It may be a read error: a sequence one base away is much more abundant. The genes are TRBV25-1 and TRBJ1-2; a weak D match, TRBD1 (5 bases). Germline V gives CDR1 MGHDK, CDR2 SYGVNS. The CDR3 totals 14 residues. The V and J ends lost 1 base and 3 bases respectively, with 9 bases between them. CDR3 residues: CASSEWGGDYGYTF. DNA of the CDR3: TGTGCCAGCAGTGAATGGGGGGGAGACTATGGCTACACCTTC.

CDR3 DNA: TGCGCCAGCACGGGCTCTGGGGCCAACGTCCTGACTTTC. Amino acid sequence: CASTGSGANVLTF. The rearrangement uses TRBV4-1 and TRBJ2-6; D call uncertain. Germline assignment: CDR1 MGHRA and CDR2 YSYEKL. The CDR3 loop spans 13 amino acids. Trimming removed 7 bases at V and 0 bases at J, with 4 bases between.

The chain recombines TRBV13 with TRBJ1-2, with D tentatively TRBD1 (5 bases). The V and J ends lost 4 bases and 8 bases respectively, with 14 bases between them. The CDR3 loop spans 13 amino acids. Germline V gene lookup returns CDR1 PRHDT and CDR2 FYEKMQ (reference sequence). CDR3 coding DNA: TGTGCCAGCAGCTCTCTGGACAACCCAGGCTACACCTTC. Its protein product is CASSSLDNPGYTF. The variable domain in full, completed from reference TRBV13 and TRBJ1-2, reads AAGVIQSPRHLIKEKRETATLKCYPIPRHDTVYWYQQGPGQDPQFLISFYEKMQSDKGSIPDRFSAQQFSDYHSELNMSSLELGDSALYFCASSSLDNPGYTFGSGTRLTVV.

This chain joins TRBV29-1 and TRBJ2-1; the match to TRBD2 covers 8 bases. V gave up 3 bases and J gave up 9 bases; unmatched junction bases: 7. CDR1 and CDR2 (germline): SQVTM, ANQGSEA. The CDR3 sequence is 13 residues long. The CDR3: CSVDPGGAGEQFF. DNA of the CDR3: TGCAGCGTTGATCCCGGGGGGGCAGGTGAGCAGTTCTTC.

The chain joins TRBV7-2 to TRBJ2-7; possible D gene TRBD1, 6 bases. This CDR3 is 16 amino acids long. Germline lookup yields CDR1 SGHTA and CDR2 FQGNSA. V was clipped by 5 bases and J by 0 bases, with 17 bases between them. CDR3 nucleotides: TGTGCCAGCAGCCCCAACGCAGGGGCCCTCTCCTACGAGCAGTACTTC. This gives the protein CASSPNAGALSYEQYF.

The chain recombines TRBV19 with TRBJ1-2, with TRBD1 identical over 8 bases. V was pared by 6 bases and J by 4 bases, with 7 bases of the junction left unmatched. From germline, CDR1 is LNHDA and CDR2 SQIVND (reference sequence). The CDR3 is 14 amino acids. In DNA form, the CDR3 reads TGTGCCAGTAGGGTTCCAGGGGGCGCCTATGGCTACACCTTC. It yields the protein CASRVPGGAYGYTF.

The chain couples TRBV5-4 to TRBJ2-2, with TRBD2 as a possible D gene (7 bases). This CDR3 spans 15 amino acids. Germline assignment: CDR1 SGHNT and CDR2 YYREEE (reference sequence). Trimming left V 5 bases short and J 2 bases short, with 13 bases between. The CDR3 DNA sequence: TGTGCCAGCAGAGGGGGACTACCAAACACCGGGGAGCTGTTTTTT. It yields the protein CASRGGLPNTGELFF. Drawing the rest from reference TRBV5-4 and TRBJ2-2, the complete variable domain is ETGVTQSPTHLIKTRGQQVTLRCSSQSGHNTVSWYQQALGQGPQFIFQYYREEENGRGNFPPRFSGLQFPNYSSELNVNALELDDSALYLCASRGGLPNTGELFFGEGSRLTVL.

The genes are TRBV4-1 and TRBJ1-1, with D possibly matching TRBD1 (6 bases). Germline CDR1 reads MGHRA; CDR2 reads YSYEKL. The CDR3 spans 13 residues. V lost 1 base and J 5 bases, leaving 8 bases between the germline ends. CDR3 DNA sequence: TGCGCCAGCAGCCAAGTAAGGGGGACTGAAGCTTTCTTT. It is translated as CASSQVRGTEAFF.

The rearrangement uses TRBV2 and TRBJ1-1; possible D gene TRBD1, 6 bases. CDR3 length: 15 residues. Trimming removed 8 bases from V and 1 base from J, with 17 bases in between. Germline V lookup: CDR1 SNHLY, CDR2 FYNNEI. This chain's CDR3 is CASCPDRYWNTEAFF. The CDR3 DNA reads as TGTGCCAGCTGCCCAGACAGGTATTGGAACACTGAAGCTTTCTTT.

The genes are TRBV4-1 and TRBJ1-2, with a possible D match to TRBD1 (6 bases). Trimming removed 2 bases from V and 6 bases from J, with 10 bases in between. The CDR3 runs 13 residues. In germline, CDR1 is MGHRA, CDR2 YSYEKL. The CDR3, as DNA: TGCGCCAGCAGCCAAAGGGGGGGGGATGGCTACACCTTC. Its translation is CASSQRGGDGYTF.

The V gene is TRBV7-6, the J gene TRBJ2-7; D remains ambiguous. V was clipped by 1 base and J by 1 base, with 8 bases between them. The CDR3 extends over 14 amino acids. Germline CDR1 is SGHVS and CDR2 is FNYEAQ. CDR3 residues: CASSLGEVSYEQYF. The CDR3 bases are TGTGCCAGCAGCTTAGGAGAGGTATCCTACGAGCAGTACTTC. Full variable domain (remainder filled in from reference TRBV7-6 and TRBJ2-7): GAGVSQSPRYKVTKRGQDVALRCDPISGHVSLYWYRQALGQGPEFLTYFNYEAQQDKSGLPNDRFSAERPEGSISTLTIQRTEQRDSAMYRCASSLGEVSYEQYFGPGTRLTVT.

V and J are TRBV4-1 and TRBJ2-1; TRBD2 matches at 9 bases. Looked up from germline, CDR1 is MGHRA and CDR2 is YSYEKL. There are 16 residues in the CDR3. With 2 bases clipped from V and 8 bases from J, the junction kept 10 bases outside the gene matches. CDR3 loop: CASSQSGRGGLDEQFF. The CDR3 nucleotides read TGCGCCAGCAGCCAATCTGGGCGGGGGGGCCTCGATGAGCAGTTCTTC.

V gene TRBV30 combines with J gene TRBJ2-5; D gene ambiguous. The germline V gene encodes CDR1 GTSNPN and CDR2 SVGIG (reference sequence). Between the trimmed V and J ends, which lost 2 bases and 5 bases, there was a span of 9 bases. The CDR3 contains 12 residues. The CDR3 sequence is CAWSRSWETQYF. The CDR3 nucleotides read TGTGCCTGGAGTCGGAGTTGGGAGACCCAGTACTTC.

The V and J genes are TRBV4-3 and TRBJ1-5; possibly TRBD1 for D (5 bases). Germline V gene lookup returns CDR1 LGHNA and CDR2 YSLEER. With 5 bases removed from V and 6 bases from J, the gap between germline ends came to 14 bases. The CDR3 contains 14 residues. Written as DNA, the CDR3 is TGCGCCAGCAGCGCGACAGAGAGTCCTCAGCCCCAGCATTTT. Translated, it gives CASSATESPQPQHF.

This chain links TRBV7-2 with TRBJ1-4, with 9 bases lining up with TRBD1. The V segment lost 4 bases and the J segment 8 bases; nucleotides outside the gene matches: 8. The CDR3 sequence is 15 residues long. The germline V gene encodes CDR1 SGHTA and CDR2 FQGNSA. CDR3 region: CASSSGQGSWEKLFF. The CDR3 nucleotides read TGTGCCAGCAGCTCCGGACAGGGGAGTTGGGAAAAACTGTTTTTT.

This chain connects TRBV5-4 to TRBJ1-1; weak D call: TRBD1 (6 bases). Trimming shortened V by 4 bases and J by 1 base, and 8 bases separated the two germline ends. The CDR3 totals 13 residues. Germline CDR1 SGHNT, CDR2 YYREEE (reference sequence). CDR3 sequence: CASSRGQNTEAFF. In nucleotides, the CDR3 is TGTGCCAGCAGCCGGGGACAGAACACTGAAGCTTTCTTT.

The chain has TRBV11-2 and TRBJ1-1, with unresolved D. Per germline, CDR1 SGHAT and CDR2 FQNNGV. CDR3 length: 13 amino acids. V was clipped by 1 base and J by 6 bases, with 9 bases between them. The CDR3 region is CASSLAGSAEAFF. The CDR3 DNA follows: TGTGCCAGCAGCTTAGCCGGTTCGGCTGAAGCTTTCTTT.

The chain links TRBV9 to TRBJ2-3, with 8 nucleotides matching TRBD2. There are 15 residues in the CDR3. Germline CDR1 SGDLS, CDR2 YYNGEE. With 5 bases clipped from V and 4 bases from J, the junction kept 9 bases outside the gene matches. CDR3 sequence reads: CASSAGGAIADTQYF. The CDR3 DNA sequence: TGTGCCAGCAGTGCCGGGGGGGCAATCGCAGATACGCAGTATTTT.

The V gene is TRBV30, the J gene TRBJ1-5; D uncertain. V was shortened by 1 base and J by 4 bases, with 2 bases between the two germline ends. The germline CDR1 and CDR2 sequences are GTSNPN and SVGIG (reference sequence). The CDR3 consists of 11 residues. The CDR3 sequence is CAWSANQPQHF. CDR3 DNA: TGTGCCTGGAGTGCTAATCAGCCCCAGCATTTT.